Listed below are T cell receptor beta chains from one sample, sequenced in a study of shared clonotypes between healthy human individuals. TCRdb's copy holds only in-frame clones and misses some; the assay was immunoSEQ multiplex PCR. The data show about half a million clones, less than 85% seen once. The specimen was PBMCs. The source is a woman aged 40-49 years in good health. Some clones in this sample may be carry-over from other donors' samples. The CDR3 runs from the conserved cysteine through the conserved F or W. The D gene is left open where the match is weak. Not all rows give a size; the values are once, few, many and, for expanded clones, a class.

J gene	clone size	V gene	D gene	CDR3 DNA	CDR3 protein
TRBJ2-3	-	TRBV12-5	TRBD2	TGTGCTAGTGGTTTGGTATTGTCCAGCGGGAGGAAGGGGAGCACAGATACGCAGTATTTT	CASGLVLSSGRKGSTDTQYF
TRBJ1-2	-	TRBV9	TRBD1	TGTGCCAGCAGCCCTGCAACAGGGGGCTATGGCTACACCTTC	CASSPATGGYGYTF
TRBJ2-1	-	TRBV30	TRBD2	TGTGCCTGGAGTGCCGTCGAGCGACTAGCGGAGTACAATGAGCAGTTCTTC	CAWSAVERLAEYNEQFF
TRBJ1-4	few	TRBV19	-	TGTGCCAGTAGAAGAAGGGGTGCAACTAATGAAAAACTGTTTTTT	CASRRRGATNEKLFF
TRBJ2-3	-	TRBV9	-	TGTGCCAGCAGCGTCGACAGCAGGGATACGCAGTATTTT	CASSVDSRDTQYF
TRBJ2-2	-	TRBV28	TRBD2	TGTGCCAGCAGTTTAACACTAGCGGGAGCGAACACCGGGGAGCTGTTTTTT	CASSLTLAGANTGELFF
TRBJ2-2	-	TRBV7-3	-	TGTGCCAGCAGCCTGGGGAGTTATGGGGAGCTGTTTTTT	CASSLGSYGELFF
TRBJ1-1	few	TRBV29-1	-	TGCAGCGTTGAGGGTTTGGGGAGTGAAGCTTTCTTT	CSVEGLGSEAFF
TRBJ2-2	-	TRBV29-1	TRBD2	TGCAGCGTTGACCCTAGCGGGAGTTCGGCCGGGGAGCTGTTTTTT	CSVDPSGSSAGELFF
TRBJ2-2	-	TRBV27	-	TGTGCCAGCAAATTCGGGGGAGGCCCCACCGGGGAGCTGTTTTTT	CASKFGGGPTGELFF
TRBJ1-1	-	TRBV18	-	TGTGCCAGCTCACCATACCCAGGGTCGGCAGCTTTCTTT	CASSPYPGSAAFF
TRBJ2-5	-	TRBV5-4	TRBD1	TGTGCCAGCAGCCCCGGGACAGGGCCGGGGACCCAGTACTTC	CASSPGTGPGTQYF
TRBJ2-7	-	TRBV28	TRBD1	TGTGCCAGCACTCGACCCAGGGGGACCCACGAGCAGTACTTC	CASTRPRGTHEQYF
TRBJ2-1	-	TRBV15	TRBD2	TGTGCCACCAGCAGGCCCTATAGCGGGAGGGCCTCCATAAATGAGCAGTTCTTC	CATSRPYSGRASINEQFF
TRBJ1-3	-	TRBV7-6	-	TGTGCCAGCAGCCAAACAGGGTCTGGAAACACCATATATTTT	CASSQTGSGNTIYF
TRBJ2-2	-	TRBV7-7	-	TGTGCTAGCAGCTTGGGGGTGGGAGGACCGAACACCGGGGAGCTGTTTTTT	CASSLGVGGPNTGELFF
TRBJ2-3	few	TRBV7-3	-	TGTGCCAGCAGCTTAAACGGGATGGGGGATACGCAGTATTTT	CASSLNGMGDTQYF
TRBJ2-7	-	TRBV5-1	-	TGCGCCAGCAGCCCGGCAGGATACTCCTACGAGCAGTACTTC	CASSPAGYSYEQYF
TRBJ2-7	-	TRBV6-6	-	TGTGCCAGCAGTACCTACGTGGGGGACTACGAGCAGTACTTC	CASSTYVGDYEQYF
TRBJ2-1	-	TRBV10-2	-	TGCGCCAGCAGTGAGTCGGTGAGGGAGCAGTTCTTC	CASSESVREQFF
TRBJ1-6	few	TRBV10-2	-	TGCGCCAGCAGGCATGAGTCTAATTCACCCCTCCACTTT	CASRHESNSPLHF
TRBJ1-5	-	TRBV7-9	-	TGTGCCAGCAGCCCGGGGGTTTATCAGCCCCAGCATTTT	CASSPGVYQPQHF
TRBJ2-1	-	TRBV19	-	TGTGCCACGGACCCCCGGGGAGACAATGAGCAGTTCTTC	CATDPRGDNEQFF
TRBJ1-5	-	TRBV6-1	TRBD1	TGTGCCAGCAGTGCGAGGACAGGGCTTCGGCAGCCCCAGCATTTT	CASSARTGLRQPQHF
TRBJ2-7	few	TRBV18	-	TGTGCCAGCTCAGACTACGACGAGCAGTACTTC	CASSDYDEQYF
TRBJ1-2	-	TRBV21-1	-	TGTGCCAGCAGCAAATCCCCAGGGAAGGGTGGCTACACCTTC	CASSKSPGKGGYTF
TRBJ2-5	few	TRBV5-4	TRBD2	TGTGCCAGCAGCTTGGCAAGCGGGAGGGTTTTAGGGGAGACCCAGTACTTC	CASSLASGRVLGETQYF
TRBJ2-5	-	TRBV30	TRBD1	TGTGCCTGGAAAGGGACAGGGAGAAAGGAGACCCAGTACTTC	CAWKGTGRKETQYF
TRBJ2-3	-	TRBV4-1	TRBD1	TGCGCCAGCAGAAGGACAGGGGAAGATACGCAGTATTTT	CASRRTGEDTQYF
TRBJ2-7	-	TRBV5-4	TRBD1	TGTGCCAGCAGCCTCCGGGACAGGGGGCTTGAGCAGTACTTC	CASSLRDRGLEQYF
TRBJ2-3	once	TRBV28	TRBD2	TGTGCCAGCAGTGGAACTAGCGCGGGGGGCACAGATACGCAGTATTTT	CASSGTSAGGTDTQYF
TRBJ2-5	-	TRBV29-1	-	TGCAGCGTTGATTGGGGGCTAGCGGAGATCCAAGAGACCCAGTACTTC	CSVDWGLAEIQETQYF
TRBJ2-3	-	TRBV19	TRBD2	TGTGCCAGTAGTAGAAATAGCGGGACCGGCACAGATACGCAGTATTTT	CASSRNSGTGTDTQYF
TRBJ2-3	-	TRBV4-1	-	TGCGCCAGCAGCCAAAGGGAGCCTTCAGATACGCAGTATTTT	CASSQREPSDTQYF
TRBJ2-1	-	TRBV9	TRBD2	TGTGCCAGCAGCGTACCCGTAAAGCAGGCGGGGGTACTCTACAATGAGCAGTTCTTC	CASSVPVKQAGVLYNEQFF
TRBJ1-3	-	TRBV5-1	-	TGCGCCAGCAGCTTGGTTGGGGAAAGCTCTGGAAACACCATATATTTT	CASSLVGESSGNTIYF
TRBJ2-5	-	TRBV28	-	TGTGCCAGCACCCCGGCCGGGGTAGAGACCCAGTACTTC	CASTPAGVETQYF
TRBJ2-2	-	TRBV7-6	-	TGTGCCAGCAGCTTAGTATTAGCGGTACCCACCGGGGAGCTGTTTTTT	CASSLVLAVPTGELFF